The clone carrying this TCR beta chain has just a few counts. Germline-derived CDR1 and CDR2 are GTSNPN and SVGIG (reference sequence). The V end lost 2 bases, the J end lost 2 bases, and 13 bases lay between the germline ends. The CDR3 has 15 residues. The entry originates in a study of human T cells and chemical hapten exposure. As for the study in general: Sensitization applied 2% DPC to around 2 cm by around 2 cm of upper inner arm skin.

TCRdb re-analysed the RACE reads in MiXCR, keeping a single row per CDR3 protein. This sample has about 100,000 distinct CDR3 sequences, with about 10% found just once. Noted time point: patch test 1, 2 weeks after DPC sensitization. Treatment noted: therapeutic diphenylcyclopropenone sensitization with weekly scalp DPC. The J gene is TRBJ1-5, the V gene TRBV30; D unclear. This TCR derives from a man aged 40-49 years with alopecia areata. Some clones in this sample may be carry-over from other donors' samples. Sequencing used whole blood, obtained in connection with sensitization to the hapten diphenylcyclopropenone (DPC). CDR3 region: CAWSLDSWGNQPQHF. CDR3 in DNA: TGTGCCTGGAGTCTAGATTCCTGGGGCAATCAGCCCCAGCATTTT.